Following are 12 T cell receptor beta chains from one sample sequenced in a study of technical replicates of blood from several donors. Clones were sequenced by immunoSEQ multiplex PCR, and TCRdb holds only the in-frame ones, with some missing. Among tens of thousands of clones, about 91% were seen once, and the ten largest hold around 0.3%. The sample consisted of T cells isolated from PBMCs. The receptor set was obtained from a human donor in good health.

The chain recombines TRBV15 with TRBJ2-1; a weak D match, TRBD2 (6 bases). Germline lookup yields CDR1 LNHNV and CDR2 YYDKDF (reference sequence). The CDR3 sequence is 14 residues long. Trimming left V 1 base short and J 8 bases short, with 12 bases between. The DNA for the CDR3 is TGTGCCACCAGCAGAGTTCTAGCGCTGGATGAGCAGTTCTTC. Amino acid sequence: CATSRVLALDEQFF.

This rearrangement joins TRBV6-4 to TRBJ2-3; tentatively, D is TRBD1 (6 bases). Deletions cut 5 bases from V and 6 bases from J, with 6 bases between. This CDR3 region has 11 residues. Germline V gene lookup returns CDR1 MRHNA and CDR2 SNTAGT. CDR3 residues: CASSQGDTQYF. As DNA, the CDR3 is TGTGCCAGCAGTCAGGGGGATACGCAGTATTTT.

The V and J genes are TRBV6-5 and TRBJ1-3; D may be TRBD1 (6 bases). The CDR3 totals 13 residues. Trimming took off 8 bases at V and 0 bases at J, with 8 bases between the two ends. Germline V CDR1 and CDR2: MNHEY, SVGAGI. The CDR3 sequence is CASGDNSGNTIYF. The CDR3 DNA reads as TGTGCCAGCGGGGACAACTCTGGAAACACCATATATTTT.

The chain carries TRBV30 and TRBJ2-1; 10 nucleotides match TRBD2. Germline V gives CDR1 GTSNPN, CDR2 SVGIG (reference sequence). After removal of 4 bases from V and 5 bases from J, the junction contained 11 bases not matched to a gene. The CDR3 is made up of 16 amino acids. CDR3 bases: TGTGCCTGGAACCTTCCGACTAGCGGGCGTAACAATGAGCAGTTCTTC. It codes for CAWNLPTSGRNNEQFF.

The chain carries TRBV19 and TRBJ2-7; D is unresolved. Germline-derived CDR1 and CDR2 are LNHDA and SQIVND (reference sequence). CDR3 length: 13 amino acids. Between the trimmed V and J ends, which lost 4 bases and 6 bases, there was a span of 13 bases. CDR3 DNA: TGTGCCAGTAGTACCTCCCACACATCCGAGCAGTACTTC. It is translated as CASSTSHTSEQYF.

The CDR3 coding sequence is TGTGCCAGTAGTATACCGGGACTAGCGGACTCCTACAATGAGCAGTTCTTC. Translating gives CASSIPGLADSYNEQFF. V is TRBV19 and J is TRBJ2-1; 11 nucleotides line up with TRBD2. Germline V gene lookup returns CDR1 LNHDA and CDR2 SQIVND (reference sequence). The CDR3 extends over 17 amino acids. V shed 2 bases, J shed 0 bases, and the junction held 3 bases outside the gene matches.

The CDR3 protein is CATIRENTIYF. The CDR3 DNA follows: TGTGCCACCATCAGGGAAAACACCATATATTTT. J is TRBJ1-3 and V is TRBV7-9, with D possibly being TRBD1 (5 bases). Trimming stripped 10 bases from V and 6 bases from J, with 10 bases between. This CDR3 has 11 amino acids. CDR1 is SEHNR and CDR2 is FQNEAQ in the germline V gene (reference sequence). Full variable domain (missing parts from reference TRBV7-9 and TRBJ1-3): DTGVSQNPRHKITKRGQNVTFRCDPISEHNRLYWYRQTLGQGPEFLTYFQNEAQLEKSRLLSDRFSAERPKGSFSTLEIQRTEQGDSAMYLCATIRENTIYFGEGSWLTVV.

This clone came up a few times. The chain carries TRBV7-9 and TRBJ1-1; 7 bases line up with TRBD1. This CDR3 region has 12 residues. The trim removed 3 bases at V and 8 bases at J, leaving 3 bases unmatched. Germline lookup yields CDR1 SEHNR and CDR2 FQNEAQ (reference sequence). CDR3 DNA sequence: TGTGCCAGCAGCTTGGGACAGCGAGAAGCTTTCTTT. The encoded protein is CASSLGQREAFF.

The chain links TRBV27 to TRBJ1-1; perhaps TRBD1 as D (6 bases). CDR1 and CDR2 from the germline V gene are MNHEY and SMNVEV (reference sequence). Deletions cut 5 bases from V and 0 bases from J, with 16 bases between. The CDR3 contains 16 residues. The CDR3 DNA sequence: TGTGCCAGCAGTCCGGACAGAATGTTTGTGAACACTGAAGCTTTCTTT. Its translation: CASSPDRMFVNTEAFF.

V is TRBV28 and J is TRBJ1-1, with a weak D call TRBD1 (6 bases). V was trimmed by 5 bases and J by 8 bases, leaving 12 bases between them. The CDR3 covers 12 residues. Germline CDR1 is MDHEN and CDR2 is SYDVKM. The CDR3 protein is CASSIGTGEAFF. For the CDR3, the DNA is TGTGCCAGCAGTATAGGAACAGGGGAAGCTTTCTTT.

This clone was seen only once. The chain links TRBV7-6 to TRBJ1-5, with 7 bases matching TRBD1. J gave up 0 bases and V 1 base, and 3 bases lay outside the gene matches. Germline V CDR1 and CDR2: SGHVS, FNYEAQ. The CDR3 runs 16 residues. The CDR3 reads CASSLEGTVSNQPQHF. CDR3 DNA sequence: TGTGCCAGCAGCTTAGAGGGGACAGTTAGCAATCAGCCCCAGCATTTT.

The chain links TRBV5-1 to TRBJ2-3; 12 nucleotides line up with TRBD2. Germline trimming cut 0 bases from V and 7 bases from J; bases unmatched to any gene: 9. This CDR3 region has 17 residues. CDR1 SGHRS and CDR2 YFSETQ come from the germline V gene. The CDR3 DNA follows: TGCGCCAGCAGCTTGGCCGGTACTAGCGGGAGGTTGTATACGCAGTATTTT. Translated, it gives CASSLAGTSGRLYTQYF.